These 6 T cell receptor beta chains originate from one sample sequenced in a study of T cell clonotyping in hematopoietic cell transplantation (dated by TCRdb to 2020 to 2023). The library was made by the immunoSEQ multiplex PCR assay. In its TCRdb copy, this immuneACCESS table keeps in-frame sequences only and misses some clones. Where compared with another copy, unresolved V genes explain less than half of these, and the others have no known cause. Present in this sample are some 13,000 clones, 80% to 85% of which were seen just once. The top ten hold 15% to 20% of the sample. The time point label, read with the paper, signifies: recipient sample about 28 days before transplant, after cytoreduction. This sample comprised peripheral blood mononuclear cells, obtained before stem cell transplant. These receptors originate from a man aged 55-75 years with acute myeloid leukemia. Some clones in this sample may be carry-over from other donors' samples.

This rearrangement joins TRBV6-4 to TRBJ2-1, with 13 bases matching TRBD2. Germline V lookup: CDR1 MRHNA, CDR2 SNTAGT. The V and J ends lost 0 bases and 10 bases, in that order; junction bases with no gene match: 3. The CDR3 spans 15 residues. CDR3 coding DNA: TGTGCCAGCAGTGACTCGACTAGCGGGGGGACGGAGCAGTTCTTC. It encodes CASSDSTSGGTEQFF.

The V call is TRBV27, the J call TRBJ2-2; a possible D gene is TRBD1 (5 bases). CDR3 length: 14 amino acids. V lost 2 bases, J lost 6 bases, and 10 bases lay in between. The germline V gene has CDR1 MNHEY and CDR2 SMNVEV (reference sequence). In DNA, the CDR3 is TGTGCCAGCAGTTTAAAGGGGCGTGCCGGGGAGCTGTTTTTT. Its translation is CASSLKGRAGELFF.

The chain has TRBV18 and TRBJ2-2; 7 bases align to TRBD1. This CDR3 has 15 amino acids. The germline V gene has CDR1 KGHSH and CDR2 LQKENI. J was trimmed by 0 bases and V by 6 bases; bases with no gene match: 4. The CDR3 region has the DNA TGTGCCAGCTCTCGGGACAGCACGAACACCGGGGAGCTGTTTTTT. The encoded protein is CASSRDSTNTGELFF.

The chain combines TRBV29-1 with TRBJ1-2; 8 nucleotides align to TRBD1. CDR1 and CDR2 from the germline V gene are SQVTM and ANQGSEA. CDR3 length: 11 amino acids. Trimming took 7 bases from V and 3 from J; bases not matched to a gene: 1. CDR3 amino acids: CSATGDYGYTF. The CDR3 region has the DNA TGCAGCGCGACAGGGGACTATGGCTACACCTTC.

The chain joins TRBV4-1 to TRBJ2-7, with 10 bases fitting TRBD2. The closer fit of TRBJ2-1 to the DNA end suggests the J call may be wrong. The CDR3 has 18 residues. The germline CDR1 and CDR2 sequences are MGHRA and YSYEKL. The CDR3 protein is CASSQGPKREGRYNEQFF. For the CDR3, the DNA is TGCGCCAGCAGCCAGGGTCCCAAGCGGGAGGGCCGCTACAATGAGCAGTTCTTC.

The chain uses TRBV19 and TRBJ1-2; the D gene is possibly TRBD1 (5 bases). CDR1 and CDR2 (germline): LNHDA, SQIVND (reference sequence). The ends were cut back, 7 bases at V and 2 bases at J, with 14 bases in the middle. The CDR3 sequence is 14 residues long. This chain's CDR3 is CASILGTGNYGYTF. CDR3 nucleotides: TGTGCCAGTATCCTAGGGACCGGGAACTATGGCTACACCTTC.